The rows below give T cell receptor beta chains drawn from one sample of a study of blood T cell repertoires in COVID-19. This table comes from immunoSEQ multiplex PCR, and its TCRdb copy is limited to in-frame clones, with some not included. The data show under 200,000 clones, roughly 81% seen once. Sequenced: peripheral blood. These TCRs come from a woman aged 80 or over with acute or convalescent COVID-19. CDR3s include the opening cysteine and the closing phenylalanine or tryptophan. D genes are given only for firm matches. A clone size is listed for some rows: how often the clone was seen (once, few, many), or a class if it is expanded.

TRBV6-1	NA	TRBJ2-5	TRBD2	TGTGCCAGCAGTGCCCCGGGGGGAGTTGGGTTGGGGACCCAGTACTTC	CASSAPGGVGLGTQYF
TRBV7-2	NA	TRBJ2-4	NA	TGTGCCAGCAGCTTAGTCAACGGCGGTTCCCCTGAAGACTTC	CASSLVNGGSPEDF
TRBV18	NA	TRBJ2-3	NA	TGTGCCAGCTCACCTTACCGACAGCCCACAGATACGCAGTATTTT	CASSPYRQPTDTQYF
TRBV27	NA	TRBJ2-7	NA	TGTGCCAGCAGCCTAGGACAGAGCTCCTACGAGCAGTACTTC	CASSLGQSSYEQYF
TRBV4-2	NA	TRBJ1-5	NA	TGTGCCAGCAGCCAAGAAAGGGGCCAGCCCCAGCATTTT	CASSQERGQPQHF
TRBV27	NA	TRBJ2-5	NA	TGTGCCAGCAGTTTTAACAGAGCACAAGAGACCCAGTACTTC	CASSFNRAQETQYF
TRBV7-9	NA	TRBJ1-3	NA	TGTGCCAGCGCCTTTAGTGCGGGCTCTGGAAACACCATATATTTT	CASAFSAGSGNTIYF
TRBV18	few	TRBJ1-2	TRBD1	TGTGCCAGCTCACAATCAGGGGGCGACTATGGCTACACCTTC	CASSQSGGDYGYTF
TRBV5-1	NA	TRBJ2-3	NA	TGCGCCAGCAAATTCGGGGGGCCCACAGATACGCAGTATTTT	CASKFGGPTDTQYF
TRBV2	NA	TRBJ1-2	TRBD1	TGTGCCAGCACCGGGACAGGGGCCTATAACTATGGCTACACCTTC	CASTGTGAYNYGYTF
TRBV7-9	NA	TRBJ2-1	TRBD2	TGTGCCAGCAGCGAGGGGACTAGCGGGAGCTATGAGCAGTTCTTC	CASSEGTSGSYEQFF
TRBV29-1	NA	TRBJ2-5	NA	TGCAGCGTATACAGGGTCCAAGAGACCCAGTACTTC	CSVYRVQETQYF
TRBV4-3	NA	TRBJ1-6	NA	TGCGCCAGCAGCCAAGACTACCCTCATTGGAATTCACCCCTCCACTTT	CASSQDYPHWNSPLHF
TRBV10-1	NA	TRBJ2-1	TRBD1	TGCGCCAGCAGCGAGTCTGGACAGGGGCGGGGTGAGCAGTTCTTC	CASSESGQGRGEQFF
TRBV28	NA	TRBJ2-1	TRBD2	TGTGCCAGCCAGGGACTAGCGGGAAGGGGGACGCGGAATGAGCAGTTCTTC	CASQGLAGRGTRNEQFF
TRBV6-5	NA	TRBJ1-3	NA	TGTGCCAGCAGTTACTCATTGTCGGGGGACACCATATATTTT	CASSYSLSGDTIYF
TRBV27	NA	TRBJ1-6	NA	TGTGCCAGCAGTTTACTCGCCTTCAGGGATCCCATCCAATATAATTCACCCCTCCACTTT	CASSLLAFRDPIQYNSPLHF
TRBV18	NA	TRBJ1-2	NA	TGTGCCAGCTCACCAAGGGACACGGACCAGAATGGCTACACCTTC	CASSPRDTDQNGYTF
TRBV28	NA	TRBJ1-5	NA	TGTGCCAGCACCTCCCCCGCGGGATCTATACAGCCCCAGCATTTT	CASTSPAGSIQPQHF
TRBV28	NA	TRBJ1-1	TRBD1	TGTGCCAGCAGAGGGGGCGGCGGCACTGAAGCTTTCTTT	CASRGGGGTEAFF
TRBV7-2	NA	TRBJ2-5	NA	TGTGCCAGCAGCTTAGTTGGGTCAGGCAAGGAGACCCAGTACTTC	CASSLVGSGKETQYF
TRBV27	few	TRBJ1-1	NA	TGTGCCAGCAGTTTACAGGGCACTGAAGCTTTCTTT	CASSLQGTEAFF
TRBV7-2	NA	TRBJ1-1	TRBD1	TGTGCCAGCAGCGACAGGGGGCTTGGGAACACTGAAGCTTTCTTT	CASSDRGLGNTEAFF
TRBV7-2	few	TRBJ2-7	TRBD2	TGTGCCAGCAGCTTAATGGAGGGTAGCGGGAAGAACGAGCAGTACTTC	CASSLMEGSGKNEQYF
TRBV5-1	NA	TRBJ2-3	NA	TGCGCCAGCAGCTTAGGCACAGTCAGGGATACGCAGTATTTT	CASSLGTVRDTQYF
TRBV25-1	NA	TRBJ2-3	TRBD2	TGTGCCAGCAGTGAATTATTGGGGGGGGTGTCAGATACGCAGTATTTT	CASSELLGGVSDTQYF
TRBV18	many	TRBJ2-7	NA	TGTGCCAGCTCCGCAGGCTACGAGCAGTACTTC	CASSAGYEQYF
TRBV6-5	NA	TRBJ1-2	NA	TGTGCCAGCTTAAAGGTTGGGGCGCAGGGCTATGGCTACACCTTC	CASLKVGAQGYGYTF
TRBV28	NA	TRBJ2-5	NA	TGTGCCAGCAGTTTGGGGAACAGGGCTGAGACCCAGTACTTC	CASSLGNRAETQYF
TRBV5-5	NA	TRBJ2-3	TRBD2	TGTGCCAGCAGCTTGAGGGCACTAGCGGGAGGAGGGTCAGATACGCAGTATTTT	CASSLRALAGGGSDTQYF
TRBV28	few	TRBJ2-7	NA	TGTGCCAGCAAAACGACGGCTAGCTGGGTATACGAGCAGTACTTC	CASKTTASWVYEQYF
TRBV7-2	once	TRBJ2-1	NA	TGTGCCAGCAGCTTGACCGGGATGATACTCAATGAGCAGTTCTTC	CASSLTGMILNEQFF
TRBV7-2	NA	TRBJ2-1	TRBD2	TGTGCCAGCAGCCAGACGGCTAGCGGATCCTACAATGAGCAGTTCTTC	CASSQTASGSYNEQFF
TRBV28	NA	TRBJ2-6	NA	TGTGCCAGCAGACTAGCTTCTGGGGCCAACGTCCTGACTTTC	CASRLASGANVLTF